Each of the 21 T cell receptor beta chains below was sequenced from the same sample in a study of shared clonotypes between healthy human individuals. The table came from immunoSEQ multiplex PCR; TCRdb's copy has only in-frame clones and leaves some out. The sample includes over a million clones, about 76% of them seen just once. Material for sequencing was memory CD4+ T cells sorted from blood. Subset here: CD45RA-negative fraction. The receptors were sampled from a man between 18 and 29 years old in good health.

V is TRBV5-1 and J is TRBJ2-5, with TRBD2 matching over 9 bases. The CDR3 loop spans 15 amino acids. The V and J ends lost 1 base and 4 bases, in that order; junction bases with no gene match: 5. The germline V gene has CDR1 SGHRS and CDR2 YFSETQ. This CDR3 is CASSLLGSGRETQYF. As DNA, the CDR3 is TGCGCCAGCAGCTTGCTGGGTAGCGGGAGAGAGACCCAGTACTTC.

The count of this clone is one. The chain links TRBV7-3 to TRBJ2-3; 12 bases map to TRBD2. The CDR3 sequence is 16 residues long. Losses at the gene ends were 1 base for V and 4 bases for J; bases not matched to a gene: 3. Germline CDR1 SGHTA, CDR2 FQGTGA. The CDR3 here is CASSLNPSGGADTQYF. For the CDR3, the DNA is TGTGCCAGCAGCTTAAACCCTAGCGGGGGGGCAGATACGCAGTATTTT.

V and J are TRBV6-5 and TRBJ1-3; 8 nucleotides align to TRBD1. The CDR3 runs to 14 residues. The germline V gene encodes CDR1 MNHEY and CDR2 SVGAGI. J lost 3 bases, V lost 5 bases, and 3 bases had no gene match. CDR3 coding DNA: TGTGCCAGCAGTCCAGGGGGCCTTGGAAACACCATATATTTT. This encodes CASSPGGLGNTIYF.

CDR3 nucleotide sequence: TGTGCCAGCAGCATGGGACAGCGGGGACAAGAGACCCAGTACTTC. Translating it yields CASSMGQRGQETQYF. This chain links TRBV5-8 with TRBJ2-5; either TRBD1 or TRBD2 may supply D (7 bases each). Germline values: CDR1 SGHTS, CDR2 YDEGEE. V shed 4 bases and J shed 2 bases, with 15 bases lying between them. The length of the CDR3 is 15 residues.

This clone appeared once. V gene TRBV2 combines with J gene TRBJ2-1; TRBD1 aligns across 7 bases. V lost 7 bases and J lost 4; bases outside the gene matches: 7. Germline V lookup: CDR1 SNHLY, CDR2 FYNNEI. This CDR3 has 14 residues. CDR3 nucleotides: TGTGCCAGCACTGTGACAGGGCTTTACAATGAGCAGTTCTTC. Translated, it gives CASTVTGLYNEQFF.

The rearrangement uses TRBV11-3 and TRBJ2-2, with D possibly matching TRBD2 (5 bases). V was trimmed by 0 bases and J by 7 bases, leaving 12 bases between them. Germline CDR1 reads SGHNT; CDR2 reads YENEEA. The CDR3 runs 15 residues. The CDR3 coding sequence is TGTGCCAGCAGCTTAGATTCCGGGGAAGGCGGGGAGCTGTTTTTT. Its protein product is CASSLDSGEGGELFF.

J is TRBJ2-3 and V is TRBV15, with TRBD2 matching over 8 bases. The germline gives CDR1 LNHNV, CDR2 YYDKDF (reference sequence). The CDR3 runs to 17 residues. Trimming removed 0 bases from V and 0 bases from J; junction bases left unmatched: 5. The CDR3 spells CATSRDRGGRSTDTQYF. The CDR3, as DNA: TGTGCCACCAGCAGAGATCGGGGGGGGCGGAGCACAGATACGCAGTATTTT.

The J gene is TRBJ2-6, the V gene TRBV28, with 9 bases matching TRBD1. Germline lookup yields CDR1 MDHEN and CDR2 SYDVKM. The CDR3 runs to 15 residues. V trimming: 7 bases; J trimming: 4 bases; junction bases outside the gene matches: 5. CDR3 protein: CASTGTGFGANVLTF. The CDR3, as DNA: TGTGCCAGCACCGGGACAGGGTTCGGGGCCAACGTCCTGACTTTC. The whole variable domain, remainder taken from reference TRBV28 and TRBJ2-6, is DVKVTQSSRYLVKRTGEKVFLECVQDMDHENMFWYRQDPGLGLRLIYFSYDVKMKEKGDIPEGYSVSREKKERFSLILESASTNQTSMYLCASTGTGFGANVLTFGAGSRLTVL.

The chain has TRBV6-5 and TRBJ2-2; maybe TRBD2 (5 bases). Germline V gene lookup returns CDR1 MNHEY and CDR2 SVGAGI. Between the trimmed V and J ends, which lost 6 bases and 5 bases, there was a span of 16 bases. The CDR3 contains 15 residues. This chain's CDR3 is CASRKSGEGTGELFF. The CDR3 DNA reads TGTGCCAGCAGAAAAAGCGGAGAGGGAACCGGGGAGCTGTTTTTT.

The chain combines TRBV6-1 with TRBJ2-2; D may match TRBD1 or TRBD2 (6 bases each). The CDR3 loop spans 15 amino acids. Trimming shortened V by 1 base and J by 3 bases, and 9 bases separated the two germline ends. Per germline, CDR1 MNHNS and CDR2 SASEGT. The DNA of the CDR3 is TGTGCCAGCAGTGAAGGGGGGGCCGACACCGGGGAGCTGTTTTTT. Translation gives CASSEGGADTGELFF.

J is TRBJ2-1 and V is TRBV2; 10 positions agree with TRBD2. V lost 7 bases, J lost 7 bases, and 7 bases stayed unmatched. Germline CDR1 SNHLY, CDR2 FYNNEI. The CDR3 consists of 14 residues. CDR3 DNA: TGTGCCAGCACTAGCGGGAGCGTACAGAATGAGCAGTTCTTC. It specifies CASTSGSVQNEQFF. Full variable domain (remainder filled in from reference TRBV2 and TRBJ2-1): EPEVTQTPSHQVTQMGQEVILRCVPISNHLYFYWYRQILGQKVEFLVSFYNNEISEKSEIFDDQFSVERPDGSNFTLKIRSTKLEDSAMYFCASTSGSVQNEQFFGPGTRLTVL.

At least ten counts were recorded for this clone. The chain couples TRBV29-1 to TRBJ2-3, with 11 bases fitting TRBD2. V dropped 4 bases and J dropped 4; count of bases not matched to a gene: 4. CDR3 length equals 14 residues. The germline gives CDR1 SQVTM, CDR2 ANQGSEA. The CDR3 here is CSVGSSGRSDTQYF. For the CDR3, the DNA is TGCAGCGTTGGGTCTAGCGGGAGGTCAGATACGCAGTATTTT.

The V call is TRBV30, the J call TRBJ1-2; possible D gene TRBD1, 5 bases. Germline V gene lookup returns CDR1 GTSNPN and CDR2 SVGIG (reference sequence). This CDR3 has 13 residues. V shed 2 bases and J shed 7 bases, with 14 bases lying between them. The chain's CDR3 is CAWSQGFIGGYTF. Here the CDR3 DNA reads TGTGCCTGGAGTCAGGGTTTTATCGGTGGCTACACCTTC.

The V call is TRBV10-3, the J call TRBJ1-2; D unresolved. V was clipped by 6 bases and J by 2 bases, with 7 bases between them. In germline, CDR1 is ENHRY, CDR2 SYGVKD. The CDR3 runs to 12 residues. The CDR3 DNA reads TGTGCCATCAGAACAGAAAACTATGGCTACACCTTC. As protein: CAIRTENYGYTF.

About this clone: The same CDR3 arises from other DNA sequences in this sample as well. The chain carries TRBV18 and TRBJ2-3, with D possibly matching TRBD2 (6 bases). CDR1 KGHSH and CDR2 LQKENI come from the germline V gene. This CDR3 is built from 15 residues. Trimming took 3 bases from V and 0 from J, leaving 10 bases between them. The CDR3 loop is CASSPELASTDTQYF. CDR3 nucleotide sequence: TGTGCCAGCTCACCGGAACTAGCAAGCACAGATACGCAGTATTTT.

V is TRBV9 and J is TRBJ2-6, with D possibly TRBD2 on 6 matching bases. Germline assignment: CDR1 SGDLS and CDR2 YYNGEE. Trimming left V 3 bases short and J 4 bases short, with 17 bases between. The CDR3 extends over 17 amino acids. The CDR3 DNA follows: TGTGCCAGCAGCGGCGGGACGGCCGCGGTAGGGGCCAACGTCCTGACTTTC. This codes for CASSGGTAAVGANVLTF.

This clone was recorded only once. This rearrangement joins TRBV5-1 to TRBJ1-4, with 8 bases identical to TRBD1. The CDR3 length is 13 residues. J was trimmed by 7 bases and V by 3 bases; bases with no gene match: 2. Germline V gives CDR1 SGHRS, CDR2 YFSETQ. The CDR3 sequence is CASSSGQGEKLFF. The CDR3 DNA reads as TGCGCCAGCAGCTCCGGACAGGGTGAAAAACTGTTTTTT.

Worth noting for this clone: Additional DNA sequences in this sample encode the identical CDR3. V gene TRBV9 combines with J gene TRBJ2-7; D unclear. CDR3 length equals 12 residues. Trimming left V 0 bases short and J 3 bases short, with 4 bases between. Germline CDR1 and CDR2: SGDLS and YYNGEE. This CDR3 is CASSVEGYEQYF. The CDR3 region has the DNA TGTGCCAGCAGCGTAGAAGGCTACGAGCAGTACTTC.

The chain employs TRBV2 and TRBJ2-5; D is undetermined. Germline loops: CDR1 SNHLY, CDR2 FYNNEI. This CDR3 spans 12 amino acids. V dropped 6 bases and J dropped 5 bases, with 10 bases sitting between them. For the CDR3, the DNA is TGTGCCAGCAGGGCACAAGGGGAGACCCAGTACTTC. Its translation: CASRAQGETQYF.

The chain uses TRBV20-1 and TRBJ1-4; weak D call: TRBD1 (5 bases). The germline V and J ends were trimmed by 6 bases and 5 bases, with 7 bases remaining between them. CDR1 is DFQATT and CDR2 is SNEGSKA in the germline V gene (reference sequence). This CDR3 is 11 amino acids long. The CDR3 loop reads CSAWTNEKLFF. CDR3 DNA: TGCAGTGCATGGACAAATGAAAAACTGTTTTTT.

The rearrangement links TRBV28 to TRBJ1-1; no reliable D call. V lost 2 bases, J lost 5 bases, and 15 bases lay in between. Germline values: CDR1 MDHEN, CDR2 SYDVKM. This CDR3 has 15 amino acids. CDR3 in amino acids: CASSLISGLRTEAFF. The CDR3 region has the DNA TGTGCCAGCAGTTTAATTTCGGGCCTACGTACTGAAGCTTTCTTT.